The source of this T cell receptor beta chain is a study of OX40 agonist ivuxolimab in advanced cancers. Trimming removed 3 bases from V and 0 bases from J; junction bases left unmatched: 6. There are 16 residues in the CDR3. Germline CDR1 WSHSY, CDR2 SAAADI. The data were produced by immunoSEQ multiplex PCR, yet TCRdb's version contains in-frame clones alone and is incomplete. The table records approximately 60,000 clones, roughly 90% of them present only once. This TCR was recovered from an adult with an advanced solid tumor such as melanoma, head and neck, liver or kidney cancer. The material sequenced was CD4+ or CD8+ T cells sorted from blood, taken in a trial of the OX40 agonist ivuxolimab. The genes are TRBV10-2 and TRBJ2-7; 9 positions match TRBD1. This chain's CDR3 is CASSDLGTGSSYEQYF. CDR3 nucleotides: TGCGCCAGCAGTGACCTAGGGACAGGGAGCTCCTACGAGCAGTACTTC.